The next 27 T cell receptor beta chains were all read from a single sample in a study of multiple sclerosis patients with progressive multifocal leukoencephalopathy. Only in-frame clones appear in the TCRdb table, and some are missing; sequencing was by immunoSEQ multiplex PCR. In the table there are more than 30,000 clones, over 80% of which are singletons. Documented time point: time of PML onset. Sequencing used PBMCs, obtained from a patient treated with natalizumab. The receptors come from a woman aged 40 to 50 with progressive multifocal leukoencephalopathy.

This rearrangement joins TRBV28 to TRBJ2-2; possibly TRBD1 for D (5 bases). The CDR3 loop spans 16 amino acids. V was trimmed by 1 base and J by 2 bases, leaving 11 bases between them. CDR1 and CDR2 (germline): MDHEN, SYDVKM. CDR3 nucleotides: TGTGCCAGCAGTTTATTATCAGGGATTAACACCGGGGAGCTGTTTTTT. As protein: CASSLLSGINTGELFF.

The rearrangement uses TRBV6-5 and TRBJ2-6; D not certain. Trimming took off 0 bases at V and 2 bases at J, with 8 bases between the two ends. In germline, CDR1 is MNHEY, CDR2 SVGAGI. This CDR3 spans 16 amino acids. CDR3 sequence: CASSYSLSAGANVLTF. In DNA form, the CDR3 reads TGTGCCAGCAGTTACTCGTTGTCTGCTGGGGCCAACGTCCTGACTTTC.

The rearrangement uses TRBV2 and TRBJ2-5, with 11 bases matching TRBD2. V dropped 4 bases and J dropped 5; count of bases not matched to a gene: 6. This CDR3 is built from 15 residues. Germline lookup yields CDR1 SNHLY and CDR2 FYNNEI. In DNA, the CDR3 is TGTGCCAGCAGTGCTGGACTAGCGGGTTTGGAGACCCAGTACTTC. It is translated as CASSAGLAGLETQYF.

V usage is TRBV7-9 and J usage is TRBJ2-1; D may be TRBD2 (6 bases). Deletions cut 5 bases from V and 7 bases from J, with 15 bases between. Germline V CDR1 and CDR2: SEHNR, FQNEAQ (reference sequence). There are 14 residues in the CDR3. The CDR3 bases are TGTGCCAGCAGCGGCGGGACCTATCGGAATGAGCAGTTCTTC. Translated: CASSGGTYRNEQFF.

V is TRBV7-3 and J is TRBJ2-1; D call uncertain. CDR3 length equals 17 residues. Germline V gene lookup returns CDR1 SGHTA and CDR2 FQGTGA. V was shortened by 1 base and J by 2 bases, with 15 bases between the two germline ends. This CDR3 is CASSLNPRSVAYNEQFF. As DNA, the CDR3 is TGTGCCAGCAGCTTAAATCCCCGGAGCGTGGCCTACAATGAGCAGTTCTTC.

The chain carries TRBV7-2 and TRBJ2-3; D perhaps matches TRBD1 (6 bases). CDR3 length: 14 residues. Germline-derived CDR1 and CDR2 are SGHTA and FQGNSA. V dropped 1 base and J dropped 3 bases, with 8 bases sitting between them. The DNA of the CDR3 is TGTGCCAGCAGCTTAGTCAGGGGAACAGATACGCAGTATTTT. Protein sequence: CASSLVRGTDTQYF. Together with reference TRBV7-2 and TRBJ2-3, the CDR3 gives the full variable domain: GAGVSQSPSNKVTEKGKDVELRCDPISGHTALYWYRQSLGQGLEFLIYFQGNSAPDKSGLPSDRFSAERTGGSVSTLTIQRTQQEDSAVYLCASSLVRGTDTQYFGPGTRLTVL.

The chain carries TRBV27 and TRBJ2-1; the D gene is possibly TRBD2 (7 bases). Between the trimmed V and J ends, which lost 1 base and 5 bases, there was a span of 15 bases. CDR3 size: 16 residues. The germline CDR1 and CDR2 sequences are MNHEY and SMNVEV (reference sequence). CDR3 loop: CASSLWGGRDDNEQFF. The DNA of the CDR3 is TGTGCCAGCAGTTTATGGGGGGGGCGGGATGACAATGAGCAGTTCTTC.

V gene TRBV28 combines with J gene TRBJ2-5, with 10 bases aligning to TRBD2. Germline V gene lookup returns CDR1 MDHEN and CDR2 SYDVKM. Germline trimming cut 6 bases from V and 4 bases from J; bases unmatched to any gene: 2. The CDR3 contains 13 residues. Here the CDR3 reads CASSLAGGETQYF. The CDR3 DNA sequence: TGTGCCAGCAGCTTAGCGGGAGGAGAGACCCAGTACTTC.

The genes are TRBV2 and TRBJ1-2; perhaps TRBD1 as D (5 bases). The CDR3 spans 15 residues. Germline CDR1 and CDR2: SNHLY and FYNNEI. V lost 5 bases to trimming and J lost 0 bases, with 13 bases between them. The CDR3 DNA is TGTGCCAGCAGTCGAGAACAGGTAGCTAACTATGGCTACACCTTC. The encoded protein is CASSREQVANYGYTF.

The chain uses TRBV19 and TRBJ2-6; 9 bases are a match to TRBD1. CDR3 length: 17 residues. The V and J ends lost 5 bases and 0 bases, in that order; junction bases with no gene match: 5. Germline CDR1 LNHDA, CDR2 SQIVND (reference sequence). Here the CDR3 DNA reads TGTGCCAGTAGTTTACAGGGGGCCACCTCTGGGGCCAACGTCCTGACTTTC. Its translation is CASSLQGATSGANVLTF. The full variable domain, rest sourced from reference TRBV19 and TRBJ2-6, is DGGITQSPKYLFRKEGQNVTLSCEQNLNHDAMYWYRQDPGQGLRLIYYSQIVNDFQKGDIAEGYSVSREKKESFPLTVTSAQKNPTAFYLCASSLQGATSGANVLTFGAGSRLTVL.

The chain uses TRBV27 and TRBJ2-1; 12 bases align to TRBD1. The CDR3 has 14 amino acids. J gave up 10 bases and V 6 bases, and 7 bases lay outside the gene matches. Germline CDR1 MNHEY, CDR2 SMNVEV (reference sequence). The CDR3 DNA sequence: TGTGCCAGCAGACGGGACAGGGGGCGGCGGGAGCAGTTCTTC. This sequence encodes CASRRDRGRREQFF.

The chain combines TRBV19 with TRBJ2-5, with TRBD2 matching 8 bases. Losses at the gene ends were 5 bases for V and 1 base for J; bases not matched to a gene: 6. The CDR3 length is 15 residues. Germline loops: CDR1 LNHDA, CDR2 SQIVND (reference sequence). The CDR3 region is CASSSQRGTQETQYF. CDR3 nucleotides: TGTGCCAGTAGTTCCCAGCGGGGGACCCAAGAGACCCAGTACTTC.

CDR3 in amino acids: CASSLETGGYEQYF. CDR3 nucleotide sequence: TGTGCCAGCAGCTTAGAAACAGGGGGATACGAGCAGTACTTC. The rearrangement uses TRBV11-2 and TRBJ2-5; 8 positions match TRBD1. The end of the DNA aligns better with TRBJ2-7, so the J call may be wrong. Germline V gene data show CDR1 as SGHAT and CDR2 as FQNNGV. This CDR3 region has 14 residues.

The rearrangement links TRBV6-1 to TRBJ1-1; D ambiguous. With 8 bases removed from V and 2 bases from J, the gap between germline ends came to 15 bases. Germline V gives CDR1 MNHNS, CDR2 SASEGT. This CDR3 region has 14 residues. DNA of the CDR3: TGTGCCAGCGATGGGGTCCCAACTAACACTGAAGCTTTCTTT. Translated: CASDGVPTNTEAFF.

The CDR3 nucleotides read TGTGCCATCTTTGGGGGGCAGGGAGATACGCAGTATTTT. Its protein product is CAIFGGQGDTQYF. V is TRBV10-3 and J is TRBJ2-3; possibly TRBD1 or TRBD2 for D (6 bases each). Deletions cut 8 bases from V and 5 bases from J, with 14 bases between. Germline V gives CDR1 ENHRY, CDR2 SYGVKD. The CDR3 is 13 amino acids.

V gene TRBV9 combines with J gene TRBJ1-1; D call uncertain. V was shortened by 0 bases and J by 0 bases, with 9 bases between the two germline ends. Germline V CDR1 and CDR2: SGDLS, YYNGEE. The CDR3 loop spans 15 amino acids. The CDR3 DNA sequence: TGTGCCAGCAGCGTAGCGGGAACAATGAACACTGAAGCTTTCTTT. Translated, it gives CASSVAGTMNTEAFF.

This clone has only one observation. The rearrangement uses TRBV30 and TRBJ2-3; D not certain. The CDR3 has 11 amino acids. Germline V lookup: CDR1 GTSNPN, CDR2 SVGIG (reference sequence). V was clipped by 6 bases and J by 4 bases, with 8 bases between them. The CDR3 sequence: CACSTSDTQYF. Here the CDR3 DNA reads TGTGCCTGCTCGACCTCAGATACGCAGTATTTT.

This sequence joins TRBV19 and TRBJ1-1, with D unclear. Looked up from germline, CDR1 is LNHDA and CDR2 is SQIVND (reference sequence). The V end lost 8 bases, the J end lost 0 bases, and 13 bases lay between the germline ends. This CDR3 is built from 14 residues. CDR3 amino acids: CASVAGVMNTEAFF. The CDR3 nucleotides read TGTGCCAGTGTAGCGGGTGTCATGAACACTGAAGCTTTCTTT. The full variable domain, in which reference TRBV19 and TRBJ1-1 provide the parts outside the CDR3, is DGGITQSPKYLFRKEGQNVTLSCEQNLNHDAMYWYRQDPGQGLRLIYYSQIVNDFQKGDIAEGYSVSREKKESFPLTVTSAQKNPTAFYLCASVAGVMNTEAFFGQGTRLTVV.

The chain recombines TRBV18 with TRBJ2-3, with a tentative D call TRBD1 (6 bases). Trimming pared 3 bases from V and 0 bases from J, leaving 10 bases between. From germline, CDR1 is KGHSH and CDR2 LQKENI. This CDR3 is built from 15 residues. The CDR3 protein is CASSPPGHSTDTQYF. The CDR3 DNA reads TGTGCCAGCTCACCCCCGGGACATAGCACAGATACGCAGTATTTT.

This chain connects TRBV6-5 to TRBJ2-2; possibly TRBD2 for D (6 bases). CDR3 length: 13 amino acids. Trimming stripped 8 bases from V and 5 bases from J, with 12 bases between. The germline V gene encodes CDR1 MNHEY and CDR2 SVGAGI. In nucleotides, the CDR3 is TGTGCCAGCCGGCGGGGCGGGACCGGGGAGCTGTTTTTT. Amino acids: CASRRGGTGELFF.

The chain joins TRBV4-1 to TRBJ2-3; no firm D call. The V gene lost 0 bases and the J gene lost 6 bases, with 7 bases spanning the gap. From germline, CDR1 is MGHRA and CDR2 YSYEKL. The CDR3 is 13 residues long. CDR3 residues: CASSQEGTDTQYF. The CDR3 DNA follows: TGCGCCAGCAGCCAAGAAGGAACCGATACGCAGTATTTT.

The V call is TRBV7-2, the J call TRBJ1-3; tentatively, D is TRBD1 (6 bases). V lost 5 bases and J lost 0, with 14 bases in between. The CDR3 is made up of 16 amino acids. Germline V CDR1 and CDR2: SGHTA, FQGNSA. In DNA form, the CDR3 reads TGTGCCAGCAGCCGCATAACAGGGTTCTCTGGAAACACCATATATTTT. Protein: CASSRITGFSGNTIYF.

V usage is TRBV7-9 and J usage is TRBJ2-5, with D unresolved. Germline assignment: CDR1 SEHNR and CDR2 FQNEAQ (reference sequence). The CDR3 spans 13 residues. The V end was cut by 4 bases, the J end by 5 bases, with 11 bases between. The CDR3 sequence is CASSSSVLETQYF. In DNA, the CDR3 is TGTGCCAGCAGCTCTTCTGTTCTGGAGACCCAGTACTTC.

The chain joins TRBV18 to TRBJ2-7; the D call may be TRBD1 or TRBD2 (5 bases each). This CDR3 contains 16 residues. Germline lookup yields CDR1 KGHSH and CDR2 LQKENI. Trimming pared 4 bases from V and 0 bases from J, leaving 16 bases between. In DNA, the CDR3 is TGTGCCAGCTCACTCTCCGGGACGAGCAGCTCCTACGAGCAGTACTTC. This gives the protein CASSLSGTSSSYEQYF.

The chain links TRBV7-9 to TRBJ2-5; TRBD2 matches 7 bases. Germline V CDR1 and CDR2: SEHNR, FQNEAQ (reference sequence). This CDR3 contains 15 residues. The trim removed 2 bases at V and 3 bases at J, leaving 6 bases unmatched. The CDR3 sequence: CASSLRGGSEETQYF. CDR3 sequence (DNA): TGTGCCAGCAGCTTAAGGGGCGGGAGTGAAGAGACCCAGTACTTC.

The chain couples TRBV7-8 to TRBJ2-1; tentatively, D is TRBD2 (5 bases). Germline V CDR1 and CDR2: SGHVS, FQNEAQ. Trimming removed 0 bases at V and 3 bases at J, with 6 bases between. CDR3 length equals 14 residues. The CDR3 reads CASSLAGSYNEQFF. CDR3 coding DNA: TGTGCCAGCAGCTTAGCGGGGAGCTACAATGAGCAGTTCTTC.

This clone appeared a single time. The chain recombines TRBV5-5 with TRBJ2-5; 16 nucleotides match TRBD2. The CDR3 loop spans 18 amino acids. Trimming removed 4 bases from V and 3 bases from J; junction bases left unmatched: 9. The germline V gene has CDR1 SGHKS and CDR2 YYEKEE (reference sequence). The CDR3 is CASSPPGLAGGWKETQYF. The CDR3, as DNA: TGTGCCAGCAGCCCCCCGGGACTAGCGGGGGGGTGGAAAGAGACCCAGTACTTC.